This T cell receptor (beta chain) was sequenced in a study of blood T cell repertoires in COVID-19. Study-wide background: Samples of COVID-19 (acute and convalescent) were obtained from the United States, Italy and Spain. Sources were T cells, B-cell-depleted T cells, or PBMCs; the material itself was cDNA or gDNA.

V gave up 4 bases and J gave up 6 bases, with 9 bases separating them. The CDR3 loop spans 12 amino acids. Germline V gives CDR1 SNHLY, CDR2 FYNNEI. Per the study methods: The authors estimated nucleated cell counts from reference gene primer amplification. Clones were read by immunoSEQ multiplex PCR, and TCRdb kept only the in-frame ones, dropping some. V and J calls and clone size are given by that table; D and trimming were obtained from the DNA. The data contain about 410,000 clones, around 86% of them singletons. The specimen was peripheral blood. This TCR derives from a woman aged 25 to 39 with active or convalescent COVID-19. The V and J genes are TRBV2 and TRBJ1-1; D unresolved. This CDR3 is CASSVQSPEAFF. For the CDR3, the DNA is TGTGCCAGCAGTGTCCAGTCCCCTGAAGCTTTCTTT.